The 24 T cell receptor beta chains reported below all come from one sample, sequenced in a study of blood T cell repertoires in COVID-19. Sequenced by immunoSEQ multiplex PCR; TCRdb stores in-frame clones only, minus some. The sample shows tens of thousands of clones, around 75% of them seen only once. Sequencing was performed on peripheral blood. The receptors originated from a man between 65 and 85 years old with acute or convalescent COVID-19.

The V and J genes are TRBV27 and TRBJ2-3, with a possible D match to TRBD2 (5 bases). The V gene's germline CDR1 is MNHEY and CDR2 SMNVEV (reference sequence). The V end was cut by 2 bases, the J end by 2 bases, with 8 bases between. The CDR3 loop spans 14 amino acids. CDR3 amino acids: CASSLIGDTDTQYF. CDR3 nucleotides: TGTGCCAGCAGTTTAATCGGGGACACAGATACGCAGTATTTT.

V is TRBV29-1 and J is TRBJ1-5; 10 nucleotides agree with TRBD1. Germline assignment: CDR1 SQVTM and CDR2 ANQGSEA. This CDR3 is 12 amino acids long. Trimming cost V 6 bases and J 7 bases; bases outside gene matches: 3. CDR3 coding DNA: TGCAGCGTGGGACAGGGGCAACAGCCCCAGCATTTT. Translating gives CSVGQGQQPQHF.

The chain has TRBV9 and TRBJ1-1; 12 bases fit TRBD1. The V gene end was trimmed by 4 bases and the J gene end by 7 bases; junction bases not matched to a gene: 11. In germline, CDR1 is SGDLS, CDR2 YYNGEE. The length of the CDR3 is 16 residues. CDR3 DNA: TGTGCCAGCAGCCCCTTGGGACAGGGGGCGCATAGTGAAGCTTTCTTT. This translates into CASSPLGQGAHSEAFF.

Written as DNA, the CDR3 is TGTGCCACTTCACAGGGGGCCCGGAACGAGCAGTACTTC. Translation gives CATSQGARNEQYF. This chain uses TRBV24-1 with TRBJ2-7; 9 bases match TRBD1. V lost 10 bases, J lost 5 bases, and 8 bases stayed unmatched. In germline, CDR1 is KGHDR, CDR2 SFDVKD. CDR3 length equals 13 residues.

This clone has only one observation. The rearrangement uses TRBV7-9 and TRBJ2-1; 10 bases map to TRBD2. The J segment lost 4 bases and the V segment lost 6 bases, leaving 9 bases of the junction unmatched. Germline CDR1 SEHNR, CDR2 FQNEAQ (reference sequence). This CDR3 contains 16 residues. This CDR3 reads CASRPTLAGVYNEQFF. CDR3 DNA: TGTGCCAGCAGACCCACCCTAGCGGGAGTTTACAATGAGCAGTTCTTC. Filled out from reference TRBV7-9 and TRBJ2-1, the complete variable domain reads DTGVSQNPRHKITKRGQNVTFRCDPISEHNRLYWYRQTLGQGPEFLTYFQNEAQLEKSRLLSDRFSAERPKGSFSTLEIQRTEQGDSAMYLCASRPTLAGVYNEQFFGPGTRLTVL.

The chain combines TRBV5-8 with TRBJ1-5; a possible D gene is TRBD1 (5 bases). CDR3 size: 18 residues. V was shortened by 0 bases and J by 0 bases, with 16 bases between the two germline ends. The V gene's germline CDR1 is SGHTS and CDR2 YDEGEE. The CDR3 spells CASSLGTDSLYSNQPQHF. The CDR3 DNA follows: TGTGCCAGCAGCTTGGGCACTGACAGCCTTTATAGCAATCAGCCCCAGCATTTT.

Only a few counts were recorded for this clone. The chain couples TRBV27 to TRBJ1-4, with 7 bases that match TRBD1. V lost 3 bases, J lost 8 bases, and 0 bases stayed unmatched. The length of the CDR3 is 12 residues. The germline V gene has CDR1 MNHEY and CDR2 SMNVEV (reference sequence). CDR3 bases: TGTGCCAGCAGTTTGACAGGGGAAAAACTGTTTTTT. This codes for CASSLTGEKLFF.

There are many counts of this clone. This sequence joins TRBV6-6 and TRBJ2-7, with 8 bases fitting TRBD2. Germline V gene data show CDR1 as MNHNY and CDR2 as SVGAGI (reference sequence). J lost 3 bases, V lost 5 bases, and 0 bases had no gene match. This CDR3 is 12 amino acids long. For the CDR3, the DNA is TGTGCCAGCAGTACTAGCGGCTACGAGCAGTACTTC. Its protein is CASSTSGYEQYF.

The genes are TRBV27 and TRBJ2-1; 10 positions match TRBD2. The CDR3 totals 16 residues. Germline V gene sequence: CDR1 MNHEY, CDR2 SMNVEV (reference sequence). The J segment lost 5 bases and the V segment lost 6 bases, leaving 10 bases of the junction unmatched. The CDR3 region is CASSISSGLANNEQFF. CDR3 bases: TGTGCCAGCAGCATATCGTCGGGACTAGCGAACAATGAGCAGTTCTTC.

V gene TRBV11-2 combines with J gene TRBJ2-1; the match to TRBD2 covers 11 bases. With V trimmed by 4 bases and J by 0 bases, 5 bases remained unmatched. The CDR3 sequence is 17 residues long. Germline V gene sequence: CDR1 SGHAT, CDR2 FQNNGV. The DNA of the CDR3 is TGTGCCAGCAGCTCAGGGACTAGCGGAAGCTCCTACAATGAGCAGTTCTTC. Its protein product is CASSSGTSGSSYNEQFF.

Only a few counts were recorded for this clone. The chain couples TRBV18 to TRBJ1-1, with D possibly matching TRBD1 (5 bases). CDR1 and CDR2 from the germline V gene are KGHSH and LQKENI. The CDR3 has 15 residues. Between the trimmed V and J ends, which lost 3 bases and 5 bases, there was a span of 16 bases. The CDR3 DNA reads TGTGCCAGCTCACCTCCTGCTCAAAGGGGTACTGAAGCTTTCTTT. Amino acid sequence: CASSPPAQRGTEAFF.

The chain couples TRBV4-1 to TRBJ1-3, with D maybe TRBD1 (5 bases). Germline values: CDR1 MGHRA, CDR2 YSYEKL. The CDR3 contains 14 residues. V dropped 4 bases and J dropped 5 bases, with 12 bases sitting between them. The CDR3 coding sequence is TGCGCCAGCAGCCCGGACCAGGGAAGAAACACCATATATTTT. Translation gives CASSPDQGRNTIYF.

The chain combines TRBV9 with TRBJ1-2; 7 nucleotides align to TRBD1. CDR3 length: 14 residues. The germline V gene encodes CDR1 SGDLS and CDR2 YYNGEE. J lost 8 bases, V lost 4 bases, and 11 bases had no gene match. For the CDR3, the DNA is TGTGCCAGCAGCCTACCGACAGGGCAGAGGGGCTACACCTTC. It is translated as CASSLPTGQRGYTF.

This clone was recorded a few times. The chain joins TRBV6-2 or TRBV6-3 to TRBJ1-1; no clear D gene. Germline V lookup: CDR1 MNHEY, CDR2 SVGEGT. CDR3 length equals 12 residues. V was shortened by 0 bases and J by 6 bases, with 5 bases between the two germline ends. CDR3 in amino acids: CASSYSSPEAFF. CDR3 DNA: TGTGCCAGCAGTTACTCCTCCCCTGAAGCTTTCTTT.

This chain uses TRBV11-2 with TRBJ2-2; D perhaps matches TRBD2 (6 bases). V gave up 4 bases and J gave up 0 bases, with 9 bases separating them. Germline V gene lookup returns CDR1 SGHAT and CDR2 FQNNGV. The CDR3 contains 15 residues. The CDR3 sequence is CASSSGLANTGELFF. The CDR3 DNA is TGTGCCAGCAGCTCGGGACTGGCGAACACCGGGGAGCTGTTTTTT.

The gene calls are TRBV28 and TRBJ1-1; D gene uncertain. Per the germline V gene, CDR1 is MDHEN and CDR2 is SYDVKM. The germline V and J ends were trimmed by 5 bases and 1 base, with 11 bases remaining between them. This CDR3 region has 14 residues. Here the CDR3 DNA reads TGTGCCAGCAGTCCAATAGCGGCGAACACTGAAGCTTTCTTT. This codes for CASSPIAANTEAFF.

This chain joins TRBV19 and TRBJ2-4; perhaps TRBD2 as D (5 bases). The CDR3 totals 14 residues. CDR1 is LNHDA, CDR2 SQIVND, per germline (reference sequence). V dropped 4 bases and J dropped 6 bases, with 13 bases sitting between them. The CDR3 DNA is TGTGCCAGTAGTAAGCCTACCGGAGGAAACATTCAGTACTTC. It yields the protein CASSKPTGGNIQYF. The full variable domain, rest sourced from reference TRBV19 and TRBJ2-4, is DGGITQSPKYLFRKEGQNVTLSCEQNLNHDAMYWYRQDPGQGLRLIYYSQIVNDFQKGDIAEGYSVSREKKESFPLTVTSAQKNPTAFYLCASSKPTGGNIQYFGAGTRLSVL.

V is TRBV11-2 and J is TRBJ1-2; D is uncertain. The CDR3 length is 11 residues. Germline-derived CDR1 and CDR2 are SGHAT and FQNNGV. V was trimmed by 1 base and J by 14 bases, leaving 11 bases between them. CDR3 loop: CASSLGRIWTF. CDR3 nucleotides: TGTGCCAGCAGCTTAGGGAGGATCTGGACCTTC.

The chain couples TRBV9 to TRBJ1-3, with a possible D match to TRBD1 (5 bases). CDR3 size: 16 residues. In germline, CDR1 is SGDLS, CDR2 YYNGEE. V was pared by 3 bases and J by 0 bases, with 13 bases between. The CDR3 spells CASSAQASSSGNTIYF. In nucleotides, the CDR3 is TGTGCCAGCAGCGCACAGGCCTCCTCCTCTGGAAACACCATATATTTT.

The genes are TRBV27 and TRBJ1-1, with a possible D match to TRBD1 (5 bases). V shed 5 bases and J shed 1 base, with 20 bases lying between them. CDR3 length equals 17 residues. Germline V CDR1 and CDR2: MNHEY, SMNVEV (reference sequence). As DNA, the CDR3 is TGTGCCAGCAGTCTACTCTGGGGCCCCACCTCGAACACTGAAGCTTTCTTT. Its protein is CASSLLWGPTSNTEAFF.

This clone was detected only a few times. The chain employs TRBV7-9 and TRBJ1-4, with D possibly matching TRBD1 (5 bases). The CDR3 extends over 13 amino acids. CDR1 is SEHNR and CDR2 is FQNEAQ in the germline V gene (reference sequence). The V and J ends lost 3 bases and 8 bases respectively, with 10 bases between them. The DNA for the CDR3 is TGTGCCAGCAGCTTTCAGCAGGGCGAAAAACTGTTTTTT. The encoded protein is CASSFQQGEKLFF. The full variable domain, its missing parts supplied by reference TRBV7-9 and TRBJ1-4, is DTGVSQNPRHKITKRGQNVTFRCDPISEHNRLYWYRQTLGQGPEFLTYFQNEAQLEKSRLLSDRFSAERPKGSFSTLEIQRTEQGDSAMYLCASSFQQGEKLFFGSGTQLSVL.

This chain links TRBV4-1 with TRBJ2-1; 9 positions agree with TRBD2. The CDR3 length is 15 residues. V lost 4 bases, J lost 7 bases, and 8 bases stayed unmatched. Germline V gene sequence: CDR1 MGHRA, CDR2 YSYEKL. The CDR3 bases are TGCGCCAGCAGCCGAACCGTCCTAGCGGGGAATGAGCAGTTCTTC. Amino acids: CASSRTVLAGNEQFF.

This chain joins TRBV18 and TRBJ1-5; 8 nucleotides line up with TRBD1. Germline V CDR1 and CDR2: KGHSH, LQKENI. This CDR3 spans 14 amino acids. The junction had 7 bases not matched to a gene; V was cut back by 8 bases and J by 4 bases. CDR3 coding DNA: TGTGCCAGCAATGGACAGGGTGTAAATCAGCCCCAGCATTTT. This translates into CASNGQGVNQPQHF.

The chain recombines TRBV2 with TRBJ1-2, with D hard to call. Trimming took 6 bases from V and 4 from J, leaving 12 bases between them. The CDR3 covers 13 residues. Germline V CDR1 and CDR2: SNHLY, FYNNEI. The CDR3 bases are TGTGCCAGCAGGGAGGCAGGAGGCTATGGCTACACCTTC. Protein product: CASREAGGYGYTF.